Sequencing of this T cell receptor (beta chain) was carried out in a study of T-cell reconstitution after alpha-beta-depleted transplantation in children. Overall study findings and caveats: Several hundred rapidly expanded clones from non-depleted graft cells reportedly supplied alpha-beta T cells about two months post-transplant. After transplant, high TCRbeta diversity at day 60 in some patients arose from surviving recipient T cells and thymic progenitors. It was newly produced T cells that mostly accounted for T-cell counts and diversity one year after transplant.

Note on this clonotype: Its antigen is undetermined.

Construction of the TCRbeta library involved unique molecular identifiers. TCRdb redid the calling of the PCR reads with MiXCR, one entry per CDR3 protein. The table records about 980,000 distinct CDR3 sequences, roughly 31% of them present only once. This CDR3 has 14 amino acids. Trimming at V came to 6 bases and at J to 7 bases, leaving 7 bases not matched to a gene. Per germline, CDR1 MNHNS and CDR2 SASEGT. The chain has TRBV6-1 and TRBJ2-2, with TRBD1 matching 8 bases. This TCR was recovered from a boy in the first two years of life who had a stem cell transplant for SCID, so the T cells may come from the graft donor. Material: PBMCs, mostly from graft donor cells, obtained 360 days after TCRalphabeta/CD19-depleted stem cell transplant. The CDR3 reads CASRRQGAGGELFF. As DNA, the CDR3 is TGTGCCAGCAGGCGGCAGGGGGCAGGCGGGGAGCTGTTTTTT.